The present T cell receptor beta chain was sequenced within a study of tumor T cells in aggressive B-cell lymphoma. The CDR3 totals 16 residues. V was shortened by 0 bases and J by 4 bases, with 13 bases between the two germline ends. Germline V gene data show CDR1 as SGHVS and CDR2 as FQNEAQ. Measured with immunoSEQ multiplex PCR; TCRdb has only the in-frame clones, and not every one. There are approximately 4,300 clones in the sample; over 70% occur only once, and less than 5.5% lies in the top ten. Sequencing was carried out using tumor tissue. This sequence joins TRBV7-8 and TRBJ2-1, with D maybe TRBD2 (7 bases). This TCR was recovered from an adult with diffuse large B cell lymphoma. DNA for the CDR3: TGTGCCAGCAGCTTAGCTGCGGGGGCGGTATACAATGAGCAGTTCTTC. This translates into CASSLAAGAVYNEQFF.